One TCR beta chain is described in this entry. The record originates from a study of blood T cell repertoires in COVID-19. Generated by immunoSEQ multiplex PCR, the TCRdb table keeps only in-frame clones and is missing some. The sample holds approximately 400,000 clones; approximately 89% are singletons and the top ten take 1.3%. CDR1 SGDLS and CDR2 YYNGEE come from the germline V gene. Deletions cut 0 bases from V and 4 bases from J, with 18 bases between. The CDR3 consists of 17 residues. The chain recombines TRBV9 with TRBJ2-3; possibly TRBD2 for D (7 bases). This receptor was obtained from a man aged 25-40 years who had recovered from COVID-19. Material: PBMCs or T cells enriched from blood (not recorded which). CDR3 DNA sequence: TGTGCCAGCAGCGTAGATCGGGGCGGGGGCCTTGCAGATACGCAGTATTTT. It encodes CASSVDRGGGLADTQYF.